The sequence of this TCR beta chain was determined in a study of T-cell reconstitution after alpha-beta-depleted transplantation in children. Construction of the TCRbeta library involved unique molecular identifiers. In TCRdb, the PCR reads were re-called with MiXCR into one record per CDR3 protein. The repertoire holds around 240,000 distinct CDR3 sequences, with around 7.5% as singletons. Germline V lookup: CDR1 SGDLS, CDR2 YYNGEE. CDR3 size: 14 residues. Comments on this clonotype: A much larger clone differs from this one at a single base, so this may be a read error.

This specimen was PBMCs, mostly from graft donor cells, taken 180 days after TCRalphabeta/CD19-depleted stem cell transplant. The chain has TRBV9 and TRBJ2-2, with 8 bases aligning to TRBD1. The clonotype originates from a male patient under 18 who had a stem cell transplant for acute lymphoblastic leukemia, so the T cells may come from the graft donor. CDR3 sequence (DNA): TGTGCCAGCAGCGTGACAGGGGACACCGGGGCGCTGTTTTTT. Its protein product is CASSVTGDTGALFF.